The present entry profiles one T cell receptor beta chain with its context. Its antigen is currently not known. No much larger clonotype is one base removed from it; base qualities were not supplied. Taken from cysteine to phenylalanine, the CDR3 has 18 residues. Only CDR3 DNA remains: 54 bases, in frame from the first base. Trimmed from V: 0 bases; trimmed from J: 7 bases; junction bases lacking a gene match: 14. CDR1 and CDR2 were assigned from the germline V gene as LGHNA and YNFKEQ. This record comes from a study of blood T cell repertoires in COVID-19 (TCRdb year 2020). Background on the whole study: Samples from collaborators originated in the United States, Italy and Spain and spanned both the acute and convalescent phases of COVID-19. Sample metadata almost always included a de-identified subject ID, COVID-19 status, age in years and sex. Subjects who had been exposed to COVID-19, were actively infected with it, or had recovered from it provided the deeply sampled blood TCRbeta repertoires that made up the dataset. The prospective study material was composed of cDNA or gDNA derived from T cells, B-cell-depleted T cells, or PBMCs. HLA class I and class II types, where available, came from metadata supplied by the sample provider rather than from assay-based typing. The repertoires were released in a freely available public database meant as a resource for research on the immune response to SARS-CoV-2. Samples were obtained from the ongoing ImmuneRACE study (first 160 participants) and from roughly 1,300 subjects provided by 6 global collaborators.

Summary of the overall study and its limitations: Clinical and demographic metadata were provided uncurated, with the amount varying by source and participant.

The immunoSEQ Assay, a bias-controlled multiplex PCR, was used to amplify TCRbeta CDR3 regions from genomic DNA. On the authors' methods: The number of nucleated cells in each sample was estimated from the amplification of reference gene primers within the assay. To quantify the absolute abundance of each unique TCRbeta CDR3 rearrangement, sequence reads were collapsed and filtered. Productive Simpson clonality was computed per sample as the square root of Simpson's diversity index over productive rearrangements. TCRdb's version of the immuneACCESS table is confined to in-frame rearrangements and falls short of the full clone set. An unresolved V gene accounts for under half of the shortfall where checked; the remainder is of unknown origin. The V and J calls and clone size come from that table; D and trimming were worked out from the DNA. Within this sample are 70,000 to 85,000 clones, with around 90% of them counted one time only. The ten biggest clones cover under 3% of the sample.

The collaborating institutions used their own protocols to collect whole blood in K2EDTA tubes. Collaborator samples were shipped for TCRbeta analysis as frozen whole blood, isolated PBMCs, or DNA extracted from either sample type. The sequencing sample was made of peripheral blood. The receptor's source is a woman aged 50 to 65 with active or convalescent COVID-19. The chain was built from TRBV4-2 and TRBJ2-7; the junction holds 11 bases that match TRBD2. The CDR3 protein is CASSQDGGLAAGSGEQYF. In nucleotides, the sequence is TGTGCCAGCAGCCAAGATGGGGGACTAGCGGCGGGGTCGGGAGAGCAGTACTTC.